The sequence of this T cell receptor (beta chain) was determined in a study of cytomegalovirus exposure and HLA in healthy donors listed by TCRdb under 2017. Regarding the research as a whole: According to an earlier analysis of several hundred of the donors, about 179 million T cells yielded approximately 120 million unique TCR beta sequences and 250 to 350 Gb of sequence data. Approximately 310 gigabases of sequencing data and 70 million to 100 million unique TCR sequences made up an early release that covered approximately 650 HLA-typed donors. Of the roughly 400 genotyped donors, 65% to 90% fell in the genetic ancestry cluster associated with self-reported Caucasian donors. The study was designed to test whether signatures of past pathogen exposure could be identified by cataloging public T cell receptors. The study used immunosequencing to profile the T cell repertoires of about 670 subjects and linked those repertoires to cytomegalovirus serostatus. Along with the roughly 700-subject first cohort, a separate validation cohort of 120 different subjects was used. High-throughput TCR immunosequencing, statistical association of individual TCRs with disease status, and machine learning were combined to predict cytomegalovirus infection status. A later analysis re-examined previously published TCR beta repertoires from hundreds of donors and added high-resolution HLA genotyping to investigate patterns of TCR occurrence. Rather than drawing on any new phenotypic data, the later analysis identified candidate immune exposures from TCR beta sequences and the way those sequences occurred across donors. In an earlier analysis of roughly 580 of the donors, high-throughput TCR beta sequencing was used to judge whether each TCR beta V gene segment behaved as functional or pseudogenic. Donor age, sex, ethnicity and CMV serostatus were compiled alongside the repertoire data. A later genetic analysis took genome-wide SNP genotypes for about three fifths of the roughly 670 donors and used that subset as a discovery cohort. Every discovery cohort repertoire had been produced on one sequencing platform. HLA typing included class I and class II loci at four-digit resolution. Typing coverage differed by locus: A, B, C, DRB1 and DQB1 were typed in roughly 629-630 donors, DQA1 in 500 to 550, DPA1 in 600 to 610, and DPB1 in around 490. Four to six DR-DQ haplotypes were handled as single units for association and clustering, since linkage in the cohort was strong. On average, 235,054 unique TCR beta nucleotide sequences were sequenced per donor among 398 genotyped donors of the cohort, with roughly a sixth of those sequences being non-productive. General study outcomes and caveats: Compared with the roughly 720-donor mean, donors in an Asian-associated ancestry cluster had fewer N-insertions in productive TCRs, according to a later genetic analysis. In this cohort, only TCR beta chains were sequenced, and detectable features were limited by the absence of alpha or paired-chain data. The study gave a list of 150 to 200 TCR beta chains associated with cytomegalovirus. Across donors, most TCR sequences were observed very rarely, whereas some public TCRs were present in many individuals. Because the 87-base-pair reads could not distinguish some IMGT-functional V segments, including TRBV6-2 and TRBV6-3, those segments were excluded. In a later analysis, HLA-associated TCR beta chains showed more clonal expansion and lower generation probabilities than non-associated chains that were equally common. The classifier was reported to diagnose cytomegalovirus status with high specificity and sensitivity in both the original and validation cohorts. A further reported finding was that TCR beta sequences accurately predicted the HLA-A and HLA-B alleles for most subjects in the first cohort. Most CMV-associated TCR beta chains appeared to be HLA-restricted in a later analysis, and the HLA associations seemed to be driven largely by CMV exposure. The sequencing pipeline was judged likely to have produced a cluster of highly shared sequence variants as a technical artifact. Over 15 rarely observed V segments, including chromosome 9 orphons, were excluded from the earlier analysis of a few hundred of the donors because counts were too low. The presence/absence analyses assumed that sequencing depth was roughly uniform across donors, and that assumption may not be true. A later analysis associated some 17,000 TCR beta sequences with specific HLA alleles at a false discovery rate of 0.05. A later genetic analysis associated a missense DCLRE1C variant with V-gene and J-gene trimming of TCR beta chains, and an independent cohort replicated the association. Three of the identified cytomegalovirus-associated TCR beta chains were confirmed in vitro to be specific for cytomegalovirus antigens. Strong co-occurrence of HLA alleles, especially DR and DQ, made assigning TCR associations to individual alleles difficult. According to the authors, the approach could potentially be generalized to other disease states and immunological phenotypes. Broadly in line with IMGT annotations, most TCR beta V segments showed up in productive rearrangements about 87% or about 30% of the time in an earlier analysis of a few hundred of the donors. The only immune exposure information available for the cohort was CMV serostatus. Linkage disequilibrium might explain the correlated functional status among segregating V segments, but an unknown experimental factor could not be excluded. Because HLA typing was missing for some donors at each locus, association tests included only the typed subset. Several of the top co-occurrence clusters appeared to be linked to parvovirus B19, influenza, CMV and Epstein-Barr virus, according to a later analysis. In a later analysis, TCR association rates were found to vary across HLA loci, with the most associated TCRs seen for DRB1 alleles and the fewest for HLA-C alleles.

Points on this clone: Its antigen is still unknown. Base-call qualities are not available, and no considerably larger clone is one nucleotide away.

Germline trimming amounts to 1 base on V and 3 bases on J, with 5 as the count of junction bases outside the gene matches. Its CDR3 holds 16 amino acids, cysteine through phenylalanine. Of the read, only the CDR3 DNA is kept; its 48 bases are in frame from base 1. According to the germline V gene, CDR1 reads MGHRA and CDR2 reads YSYEKL. The cohort comprised 550 to 700 healthy bone marrow donors. Cohort members were all nominally healthy when sampled, although unrecorded immune exposures were likely present. The donor was CMV seronegative and was included in the group of 352 seronegative cohort members. A peripheral blood sample was collected from each donor, and TCR beta sequencing was performed on peripheral blood mononuclear cells. Genomic DNA extraction from the blood cell samples was performed with the Qiagen DNeasy Blood Extraction Kit. The library was generated by the immunoSEQ multiplex PCR assay. A mixture of 60 forward primers for TCR Vbeta segments and 13 reverse primers for TCR Jbeta segments was used in the multiplex PCR. Amplification of the CDR3 region of rearranged TCR beta genes was performed with a multiplex PCR assay on genomic DNA. Amplified TCR beta libraries were sequenced as 87-base-pair reads on the Illumina HiSeq System. For the original study's pipeline: Across the roughly 670 repertoires, a later analysis counted tens of millions of unique TCR beta chains, 8.5 million to 12 million of which were shared by at least two donors. A nearest-neighbor algorithm error-corrected the raw reads and collapsed the reads into unique sequences, merging closely related sequences to remove PCR and sequencing errors. V, D and J gene segments were assigned by aligning CDR3 sequences to IMGT reference sequences. For a sequence to be retained, a match of at least six nucleotides was required to both a V gene segment and a J gene segment. Rearrangements were classified as productive when the CDR3 lacked stop codons and remained in frame with V and J, and all other rearrangements were classified as non-productive. Following IMGT convention, CDR3 was defined as the stretch from the second conserved V-encoded cysteine to the conserved J-encoded phenylalanine. In an earlier analysis of around 640 of the donors, sequences lacking an unambiguous match to a single V gene segment were excluded. An earlier analysis of roughly 590 of the donors called V segments functional above 56.7% productive rearrangements and segregating when the between-donor standard deviation exceeded 5%. To diagnose cytomegalovirus status from the catalog of TCR beta chain sequences, a statistical classification framework was built. A later analysis assigned V and J genes by comparing TCR nucleotide sequences with IMGT/GENE-DB human TR gene sequences. In a later analysis, CDR3 sequences and most-parsimonious VDJ recombination scenarios were assigned using the TCRdist pipeline. A later analysis defined each TCR beta chain by its CDR3 amino acid sequence plus V-gene family, and excluded reads lacking a unique V-gene family. As a way to deal with suspected cross-contamination and a sequencing artifact, a later analysis dropped under 600 nucleotide sequences that were highly shared and had low generation probability. In a later analysis, a clonal expansion index for each public chain was calculated from normalized within-repertoire ranks of inferred template counts. In a later analysis, generation probabilities were computed using a VDJ recombination model fitted to out-of-frame rearrangements, and the results were checked against IGoR. A later analysis scored TCR-TCR, TCR-HLA and TCR-CMV co-occurrence with hypergeometric tests, applying a repertoire-size bias correction to TCR pairs. In a later analysis, false discovery rates were estimated by permuting HLA or CMV assignments 20 times. In a later analysis, co-occurring TCRs were grouped using DBSCAN, with TCRdist sequence similarity added in when clustering inside HLA-allele-positive subsets. For co-occurrence clustering, repertoires with fewer than 30,000 or more than 120,000 public chains were excluded, along with five repertoires with anomalous nucleotide sharing. TCRdb re-hosts the immuneACCESS table, in-frame sequences only. Its copies lack some clones; in the studies checked, an unresolved V gene accounts for under half of them, and the cause for the rest is not known. V and J calls and clone size follow that table, whereas D and trimming were derived from the DNA. This sample has some 150,000 clones in its table, and 75% to 80% of those were observed once. The ten largest clones represent 0.5% to 0.85% of the sample.

The sample comprised PBMCs. The source is a male donor in good health and CMV-seronegative. The chain couples TRBV4-1 to TRBJ2-1; 8 central nucleotides agree with TRBD1. The CDR3 region has the sequence CASSQGGQGYYNEQFF. The base sequence is TGCGCCAGCAGCCAAGGAGGACAGGGATACTACAATGAGCAGTTCTTC.